This entry describes one T cell receptor beta chain. Antigen unknown. Generated by immunoSEQ multiplex PCR, the TCRdb table keeps only in-frame clones and is missing some. The sample yields more than 95,000 clones, about nine tenths seen once. This sample was included in a study of T cell responses to AZD1222 COVID-19 vaccine. Study-level findings and limits: At baseline, seropositivity was found in only six or seven AZD1222 recipients. The repertoires were collected only after the peak T cell response. Clonal diversity may have been underestimated in mostly white British donors. Spike-specific TCR repertoires showed rising breadth and depth after two AZD1222 doses.

The length of the CDR3 is 13 residues. Germline-derived CDR1 and CDR2 are WSHSY and SAAADI. V shed 7 bases, J shed 1 base, and the junction held 1 base outside the gene matches. This sample comprised peripheral blood, obtained on day 0 of AZD1222 vaccination. This receptor was identified in an adult in good health. The V gene is TRBV10-2, the J gene TRBJ1-5; TRBD1 matches 7 bases. This CDR3 reads CASKDRSNQPQHF. The DNA for the CDR3 is TGCGCCAGCAAGGACAGGAGCAATCAGCCCCAGCATTTT.